What follows are 30 T cell receptor beta chains derived from one specimen sequenced in a study of response to subunit inactivated influenza vaccine. TCRdb processed the RT-PCR reads anew with MiXCR; each CDR3 protein has one entry. The sample has some 600,000 distinct CDR3 sequences, around 15% seen once; the top ten hold 7.5% to 9%. This sample comprised PBMCs from blood, obtained roughly 15 days before vaccination. These receptors were obtained from a man aged 45-65 years who received an inactivated influenza vaccine.

This clonotype was recorded a few times. This chain connects TRBV12-3 or TRBV12-4 to TRBJ1-2; TRBD1 matches 7 bases. J lost 4 bases, V lost 5 bases, and 7 bases had no gene match. The CDR3 loop spans 14 amino acids. DNA of the CDR3: TGTGCCAGCAGTGGGACAGCGCCGTCCTATGGCTACACCTTC. It translates to CASSGTAPSYGYTF.

This clonotype was seen a handful of times. The J gene is TRBJ1-1, the V gene TRBV6-5, with a weak D call TRBD1 (5 bases). The CDR3 length is 14 residues. The V gene lost 4 bases and the J gene lost 10 bases, with 19 bases spanning the gap. CDR1 is MNHEY and CDR2 is SVGAGI in the germline V gene. The CDR3 DNA sequence: TGTGCCAGCAGTTGGTATCTAGGCCGGGACGGAGCTTTCTTT. This gives the protein CASSWYLGRDGAFF.

This chain joins TRBV11-2 and TRBJ2-7; unclear D gene. Germline V CDR1 and CDR2: SGHAT, FQNNGV. The CDR3 covers 12 residues. Trimming took off 3 bases at V and 4 bases at J, with 7 bases between the two ends. CDR3 bases: TGTGCCAGCAGCTTGGAAGTGTACGAGCAGTACTTC. Translating gives CASSLEVYEQYF.

This clonotype was counted between two and nine times. V is TRBV11-1 and J is TRBJ2-1, with TRBD2 matching over 7 bases. The CDR3 spans 15 residues. Germline loops: CDR1 SGHAT, CDR2 FQDESV (reference sequence). Trimming at V came to 7 bases and at J to 0 bases, leaving 6 bases not matched to a gene. The CDR3, as DNA: TGTGCCAGCAACCAAGGACTAGGCTCCTACAATGAGCAGTTCTTC. It specifies CASNQGLGSYNEQFF. Full variable domain (outside the CDR3, taken from reference TRBV11-1 and TRBJ2-1): EAEVAQSPRYKITEKSQAVAFWCDPISGHATLYWYRQILGQGPELLVQFQDESVVDDSQLPKDRFSAERLKGVDSTLKIQPAELGDSAMYLCASNQGLGSYNEQFFGPGTRLTVL.

This clonotype was detected a few times. V gene TRBV28 combines with J gene TRBJ2-1; 8 bases fit TRBD2. Germline V gene data show CDR1 as MDHEN and CDR2 as SYDVKM. Trimming cost V 2 bases and J 0 bases; bases outside gene matches: 9. The CDR3 has 18 residues. The CDR3, as DNA: TGTGCCAGCAGTTTAAATTTGATTCGGGAGGGCTCCTACAATGAGCAGTTCTTC. Translation gives CASSLNLIREGSYNEQFF.

As regards this clonotype: Sequence at one end of the junction differs from germline and may be a read error. The genes are TRBV29-1 and TRBJ1-1, with a tentative D call TRBD1 (6 bases). The CDR3 contains 13 residues. CDR1 and CDR2 (germline): SQVTM, ANQGSEA. CDR3 coding DNA: TGCAGCGTCGCAGGGGCGGGAAACAATGAAGCTTTCTTT. Translation: CSVAGAGNNEAFF.

The chain combines TRBV23-1 with TRBJ2-2, with D perhaps matching TRBD1 or TRBD2 (5 bases each). TRBV23-1 is sorted into the ORF group, with uncertain function. There are 14 residues in the CDR3. Trimming stripped 5 bases from V and 3 bases from J, with 10 bases between. As DNA, the CDR3 is TGCGCCAGCAGTTTTGGGACGGACACCGGGGAGCTGTTTTTT. Its translation is CASSFGTDTGELFF.

Many counts were recorded for this clonotype. This chain connects TRBV7-9 to TRBJ1-4, with D perhaps TRBD1 (5 bases). Trimming took off 3 bases at V and 13 bases at J, with 9 bases between the two ends. The CDR3 has 11 amino acids. CDR1 SEHNR and CDR2 FQNEAQ come from the germline V gene (reference sequence). The CDR3 coding sequence is TGTGCCAGCAGCTTGGGGGGGAGACTGTTTTTT. Translating it yields CASSLGGRLFF.

On this clonotype itself: This may come from a read error, since a much larger clone is one base off. The rearrangement links TRBV4-2 to TRBJ2-7, with 7 bases identical to TRBD1. V lost 8 bases, J lost 2 bases, and 9 bases stayed unmatched. The CDR3 runs to 14 residues. Germline loops: CDR1 LGHNA, CDR2 YNFKEQ. The CDR3: CASCPRDRAYEQYF. CDR3 DNA: TGTGCCAGCTGCCCCCGGGACAGAGCCTACGAGCAGTACTTC.

This chain uses TRBV5-1 with TRBJ1-2; TRBD1 is a possible D gene (6 bases). CDR1 is SGHRS, CDR2 YFSETQ, per germline. The CDR3 is 17 amino acids. Trimming removed 4 bases from V and 3 bases from J, with 22 bases in between. CDR3 nucleotides: TGCGCCAGCAGCCCAGCGGACAGCCCAACCCAGGACTATGGCTACACCTTC. It specifies CASSPADSPTQDYGYTF.

The J gene is TRBJ2-7, the V gene TRBV4-3, with 9 bases aligning to TRBD2. The CDR3 is made up of 18 amino acids. Germline-derived CDR1 and CDR2 are LGHNA and YSLEER. J was trimmed by 0 bases and V by 0 bases; bases with no gene match: 9. The CDR3 bases are TGCGCCAGCAGCCAAGATCGGTCTAGCGGGGACATCTCCTACGAGCAGTACTTC. It is translated as CASSQDRSSGDISYEQYF.

On this clonotype: This clone may be a read error of a much larger clone one base away. The chain uses TRBV20-1 and TRBJ2-1, with unresolved D. Trimming pared 6 bases from V and 0 bases from J, leaving 12 bases between. Per the germline V gene, CDR1 is DFQATT and CDR2 is SNEGSKA (reference sequence). The CDR3 is 14 residues long. The CDR3 loop is CSATGSSSYNEQFF. The CDR3 nucleotides are TGCAGTGCCACCGGATCGAGCTCCTACAATGAGCAGTTCTTC.

This clonotype turned up a few times. The V gene is TRBV6-2 or TRBV6-3, the J gene TRBJ2-2; D is unclear. Trimming removed 2 bases from V and 3 bases from J, with 10 bases in between. The germline V gene encodes CDR1 MNHEY and CDR2 SVGEGT. The CDR3 is 15 amino acids. The DNA of the CDR3 is TGTGCCAGCAGTTACCTCGGACGATACACCGGGGAGCTGTTTTTT. Translation: CASSYLGRYTGELFF.

The table lists this clonotype with a few counts. V and J are TRBV27 and TRBJ1-5; D might be TRBD1 (6 bases). V was clipped by 5 bases and J by 7 bases, with 15 bases between them. CDR1 is MNHEY and CDR2 is SMNVEV in the germline V gene (reference sequence). The length of the CDR3 is 14 residues. CDR3 in DNA: TGTGCCAGCAGTAGAAACAGGGTAGGACAGCCCCAGCATTTT. It codes for CASSRNRVGQPQHF.

The gene calls are TRBV7-2 and TRBJ1-3, with D uncertain. Germline V lookup: CDR1 SGHTA, CDR2 FQGNSA. The CDR3 sequence is 16 residues long. Trimming stripped 1 base from V and 0 bases from J, with 10 bases between. The CDR3 loop is CASSLVPAGSGNTIYF. As DNA, the CDR3 is TGTGCCAGCAGCTTAGTTCCGGCAGGCTCTGGAAACACCATATATTTT.

This clonotype was counted only a few times. The chain couples TRBV5-1 to TRBJ2-7; D is perhaps TRBD2 (6 bases). V lost 4 bases and J lost 4, with 9 bases in between. There are 12 residues in the CDR3. Germline V lookup: CDR1 SGHRS, CDR2 YFSETQ. In DNA form, the CDR3 reads TGCGCCAGCAGCGGGGACTGGTACGAGCAGTACTTC. Amino acid sequence: CASSGDWYEQYF.

This sequence joins TRBV12-3 or TRBV12-4 and TRBJ1-1; D is possibly TRBD1 (6 bases). This CDR3 is built from 12 residues. V lost 6 bases to trimming and J lost 5 bases, with 10 bases between them. CDR3 in DNA: TGTGCCAGCAGCAGGGACATAACTGAAGCTTTCTTT. This translates into CASSRDITEAFF.

This clonotype was detected ten times or more. V is TRBV12-3 or TRBV12-4 and J is TRBJ1-5, with a tentative D call TRBD1 (5 bases). V was clipped by 6 bases and J by 7 bases, with 16 bases between them. The CDR3 spans 14 residues. CDR3 sequence (DNA): TGTGCCAGCAGCACCAGTGGACACTCACAGCCCCAGCATTTT. Translating it yields CASSTSGHSQPQHF.

There are a few counts of this clonotype. The genes are TRBV20-1 and TRBJ2-1; 8 nucleotides align to TRBD2. V dropped 0 bases and J dropped 5; count of bases not matched to a gene: 12. Germline values: CDR1 DFQATT, CDR2 SNEGSKA (reference sequence). The CDR3 totals 17 residues. The CDR3 loop reads CSARDPGGPRWDNEQFF. The CDR3 DNA reads TGCAGTGCTAGAGACCCGGGAGGGCCTCGGTGGGACAATGAGCAGTTCTTC.

J is TRBJ2-2 and V is TRBV20-1, with D hard to call. CDR3 length: 16 amino acids. The ends were cut back, 2 bases at V and 0 bases at J, with 13 bases in the middle. Germline V lookup: CDR1 DFQATT, CDR2 SNEGSKA (reference sequence). DNA of the CDR3: TGCAGTGCTAGATCTTACCGGACGGCGAACACCGGGGAGCTGTTTTTT. Its translation is CSARSYRTANTGELFF.

This clonotype turned up a few times. V gene TRBV7-9 combines with J gene TRBJ1-6; no clear D. This CDR3 is built from 13 residues. Germline CDR1 and CDR2: SEHNR and FQNEAQ (reference sequence). Deletions cut 4 bases from V and 8 bases from J, with 9 bases between. The CDR3 sequence: CASSSLGDSPLHF. The DNA for the CDR3 is TGTGCCAGCAGCTCATTAGGTGATTCACCCCTCCACTTT.

This clonotype has just a few counts. V usage is TRBV28 and J usage is TRBJ2-5, with D perhaps matching TRBD2 (6 bases). The germline V and J ends were trimmed by 1 base and 7 bases, with 16 bases remaining between them. The CDR3 has 15 amino acids. Germline-derived CDR1 and CDR2 are MDHEN and SYDVKM. CDR3 coding DNA: TGTGCCAGCAGTTTATCGTTCGGGTGGAGGGGGACCCAGTACTTC. Translating gives CASSLSFGWRGTQYF.

J is TRBJ2-7 and V is TRBV7-2; TRBD2 matches 13 bases. J was trimmed by 6 bases and V by 2 bases; bases with no gene match: 1. The length of the CDR3 is 14 residues. Germline CDR1 is SGHTA and CDR2 is FQGNSA. CDR3 nucleotide sequence: TGTGCCAGCAGCTTAACTAGCGGGAGGGTCGAGCAGTACTTC. It is translated as CASSLTSGRVEQYF.

The chain employs TRBV9 and TRBJ2-5; D perhaps matches TRBD2 (5 bases). CDR1 is SGDLS and CDR2 is YYNGEE in the germline V gene. The V end was cut by 0 bases, the J end by 2 bases, with 8 bases between. This CDR3 comprises 14 residues. CDR3 amino acids: CASSVAGLQETQYF. Written as DNA, the CDR3 is TGTGCCAGCAGCGTAGCGGGGTTGCAAGAGACCCAGTACTTC.

V is TRBV6-1 and J is TRBJ2-7, with TRBD2 matching over 8 bases. Germline V gene sequence: CDR1 MNHNS, CDR2 SASEGT. The CDR3 has 14 residues. After removal of 6 bases from V and 0 bases from J, the junction contained 4 bases not matched to a gene. CDR3 in DNA: TGTGCCAGCAGACGTAGCGGGAACTCCTACGAGCAGTACTTC. This translates into CASRRSGNSYEQYF.

The chain has TRBV12-3 or TRBV12-4 and TRBJ2-7; 9 bases align to TRBD1. The CDR3 contains 16 residues. With V trimmed by 6 bases and J by 4 bases, 13 bases remained unmatched. The CDR3 loop is CASSPPGTGPLYEQYF. The DNA of the CDR3 is TGTGCCAGCAGCCCTCCCGGGACAGGGCCTTTATACGAGCAGTACTTC.

The J gene is TRBJ2-1, the V gene TRBV20-1, with D tentatively TRBD2 (6 bases). Germline V gives CDR1 DFQATT, CDR2 SNEGSKA (reference sequence). The CDR3 contains 11 residues. V was pared by 3 bases and J by 15 bases, with 15 bases between. In DNA form, the CDR3 reads TGCAGTGCTAGTAGGCAGGCCGGGAGGTTCTTC. It specifies CSASRQAGRFF.

This chain uses TRBV7-9 with TRBJ2-1; TRBD2 matches 11 bases. Trimming took 5 bases from V and 5 from J; bases not matched to a gene: 5. The V gene's germline CDR1 is SEHNR and CDR2 FQNEAQ (reference sequence). The CDR3 length is 15 residues. CDR3 protein: CASSRLAGTHNEQFF. The CDR3 nucleotides are TGTGCCAGCAGCCGACTAGCGGGAACCCACAATGAGCAGTTCTTC.

This clonotype occurred a few times. The rearrangement links TRBV7-2 to TRBJ2-5; unclear D gene. The CDR3 length is 13 residues. The germline V and J ends were trimmed by 1 base and 5 bases, with 8 bases remaining between them. The germline V gene has CDR1 SGHTA and CDR2 FQGNSA. DNA for the CDR3: TGTGCCAGCAGCTTAGACCCGGTTGAGACCCAGTACTTC. This sequence encodes CASSLDPVETQYF.

The rearrangement joins TRBV28 to TRBJ2-7, with 8 nucleotides matching TRBD2. Trimming cost V 3 bases and J 4 bases; bases outside gene matches: 11. In germline, CDR1 is MDHEN, CDR2 SYDVKM. The CDR3 is 16 residues long. This CDR3 reads CASSFRLAPAPYEQYF. The CDR3 DNA follows: TGTGCCAGCAGTTTTAGACTAGCGCCGGCCCCATACGAGCAGTACTTC.